Reported below is one TCR beta chain. The CDR3 is 14 amino acids. Germline-derived CDR1 and CDR2 are SNHLY and FYNNEI. The V end lost 4 bases, the J end lost 6 bases, and 13 bases lay between the germline ends. These data are taken from a study of cytomegalovirus exposure and HLA in healthy donors. The PCR employed 60 Vbeta primers together with 13 Jbeta primers. TCRdb keeps only in-frame clones here, not all; method: immunoSEQ multiplex PCR. The sample holds 150,000 to 200,000 clones; 75% to 85% are singletons and the top ten take about 1.9%. The receptor was isolated from a woman aged 18-30 years in good health and CMV-seronegative. The rearrangement joins TRBV2 to TRBJ2-1, with D perhaps matching TRBD2 (5 bases). Sequencing was done on a sample of PBMCs. The CDR3 nucleotides read TGTGCCAGCAGTGCGAAGTATACTAGCAATGAGCAGTTCTTC. It is translated as CASSAKYTSNEQFF.